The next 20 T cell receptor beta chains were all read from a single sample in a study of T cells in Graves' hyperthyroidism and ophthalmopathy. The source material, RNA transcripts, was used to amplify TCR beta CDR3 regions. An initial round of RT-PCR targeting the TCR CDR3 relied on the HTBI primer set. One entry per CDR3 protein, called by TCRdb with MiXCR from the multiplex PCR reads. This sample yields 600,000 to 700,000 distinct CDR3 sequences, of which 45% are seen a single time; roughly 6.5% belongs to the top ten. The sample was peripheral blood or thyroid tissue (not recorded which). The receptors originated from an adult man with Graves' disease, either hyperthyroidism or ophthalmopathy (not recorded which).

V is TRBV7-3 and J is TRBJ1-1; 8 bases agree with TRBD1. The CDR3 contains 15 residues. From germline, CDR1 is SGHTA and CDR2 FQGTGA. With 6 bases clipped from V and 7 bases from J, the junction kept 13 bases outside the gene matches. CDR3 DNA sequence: TGTGCCAGCAGTGCCATGACCCCGACAGGGGTTGAAGCTTTCTTT. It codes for CASSAMTPTGVEAFF. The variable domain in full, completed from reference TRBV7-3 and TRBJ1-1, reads GAGVSQTPSNKVTEKGKYVELRCDPISGHTALYWYRQSLGQGPEFLIYFQGTGAADDSGLPNDRFFAVRPEGSVSTLKIQRTERGDSAVYLCASSAMTPTGVEAFFGQGTRLTVV.

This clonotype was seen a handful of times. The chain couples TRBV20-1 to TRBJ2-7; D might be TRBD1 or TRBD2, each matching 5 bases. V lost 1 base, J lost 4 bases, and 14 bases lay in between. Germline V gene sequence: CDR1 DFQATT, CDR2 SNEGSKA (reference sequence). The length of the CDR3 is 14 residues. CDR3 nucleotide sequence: TGCAGTGCTAGAGCCGGCACGGGGCGGTACGAGCAGTACTTC. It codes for CSARAGTGRYEQYF.

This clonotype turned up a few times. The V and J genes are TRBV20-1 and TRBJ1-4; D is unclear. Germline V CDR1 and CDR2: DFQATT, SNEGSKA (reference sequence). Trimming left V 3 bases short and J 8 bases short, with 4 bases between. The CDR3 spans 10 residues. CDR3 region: CSARREKLFF. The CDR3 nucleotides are TGCAGTGCTAGGAGGGAAAAACTGTTTTTT.

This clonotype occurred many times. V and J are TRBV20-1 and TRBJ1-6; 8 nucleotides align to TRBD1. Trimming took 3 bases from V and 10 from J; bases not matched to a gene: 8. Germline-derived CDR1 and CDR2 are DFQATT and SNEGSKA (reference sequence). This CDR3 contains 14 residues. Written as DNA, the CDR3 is TGCAGTGCTAGTCAAGCGGACAGGGACTCACCCCTCCACTTT. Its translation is CSASQADRDSPLHF.

The DNA of the CDR3 is TGCAGTGCTAGGTCTGGGTTAGGGCAGCCCCAGCATTTT. It codes for CSARSGLGQPQHF. V and J are TRBV20-1 and TRBJ1-5, with unresolved D. The germline CDR1 and CDR2 sequences are DFQATT and SNEGSKA (reference sequence). The CDR3 has 13 amino acids. Trimming removed 3 bases from V and 7 bases from J, with 13 bases in between.

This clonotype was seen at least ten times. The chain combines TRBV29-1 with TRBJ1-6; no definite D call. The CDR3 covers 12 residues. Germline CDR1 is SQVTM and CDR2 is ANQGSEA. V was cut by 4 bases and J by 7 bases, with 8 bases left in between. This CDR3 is CSVGSPNSPLHF. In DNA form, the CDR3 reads TGCAGCGTTGGGTCACCAAATTCACCCCTCCACTTT.

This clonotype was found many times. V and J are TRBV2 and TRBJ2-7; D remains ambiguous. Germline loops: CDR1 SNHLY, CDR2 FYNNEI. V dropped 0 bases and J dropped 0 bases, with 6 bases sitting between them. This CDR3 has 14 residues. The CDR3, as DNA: TGTGCCAGCAGTGAAGCTTACGGCTCCTACGAGCAGTACTTC. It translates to CASSEAYGSYEQYF.

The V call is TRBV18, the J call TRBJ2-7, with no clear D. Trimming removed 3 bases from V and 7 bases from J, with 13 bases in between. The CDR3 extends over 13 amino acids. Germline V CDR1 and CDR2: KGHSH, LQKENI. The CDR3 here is CASSPAAGEEQYF. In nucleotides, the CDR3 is TGTGCCAGCTCACCGGCAGCTGGTGAGGAGCAGTACTTC.

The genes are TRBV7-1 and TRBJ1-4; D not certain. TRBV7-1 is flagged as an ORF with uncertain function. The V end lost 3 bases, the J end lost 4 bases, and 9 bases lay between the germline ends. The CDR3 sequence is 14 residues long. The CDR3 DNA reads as TGTGCCAGCAGCTCCGACTGGTTTAATGAAAAACTGTTTTTT. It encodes CASSSDWFNEKLFF.

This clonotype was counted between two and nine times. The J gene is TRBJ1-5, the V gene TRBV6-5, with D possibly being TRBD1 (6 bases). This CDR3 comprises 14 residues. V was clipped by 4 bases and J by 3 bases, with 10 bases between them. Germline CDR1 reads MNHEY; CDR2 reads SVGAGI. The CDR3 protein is CASSSRQVNQPQHF. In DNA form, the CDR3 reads TGTGCCAGCAGTTCCAGACAGGTCAATCAGCCCCAGCATTTT.

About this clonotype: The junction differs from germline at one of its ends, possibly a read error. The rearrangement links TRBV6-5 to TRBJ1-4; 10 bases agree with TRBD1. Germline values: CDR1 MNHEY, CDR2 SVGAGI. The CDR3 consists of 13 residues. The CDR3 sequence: CAISEDRGGTGAF. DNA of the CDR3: TGTGCCATCAGTGAAGACAGGGGAGGGACAGGGGCATTT.

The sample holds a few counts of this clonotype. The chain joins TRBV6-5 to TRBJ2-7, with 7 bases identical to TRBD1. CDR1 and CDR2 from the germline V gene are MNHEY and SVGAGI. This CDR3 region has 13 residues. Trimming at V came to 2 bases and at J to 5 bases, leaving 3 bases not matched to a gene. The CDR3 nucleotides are TGTGCCAGCAGTTACACAGGGGTCGACGAGCAGTACTTC. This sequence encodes CASSYTGVDEQYF.

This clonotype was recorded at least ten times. CDR3 amino acids: CASSLQVSGANVLTF. The CDR3 nucleotides are TGTGCCAGCAGCTTACAGGTCTCTGGGGCCAACGTCCTGACTTTC. The chain carries TRBV5-6 and TRBJ2-6; D is possibly TRBD1 (5 bases). The CDR3 length is 15 residues. The germline gives CDR1 SGHDT, CDR2 YYEEEE. Trimming cost V 2 bases and J 0 bases, with 6 bases left between them.

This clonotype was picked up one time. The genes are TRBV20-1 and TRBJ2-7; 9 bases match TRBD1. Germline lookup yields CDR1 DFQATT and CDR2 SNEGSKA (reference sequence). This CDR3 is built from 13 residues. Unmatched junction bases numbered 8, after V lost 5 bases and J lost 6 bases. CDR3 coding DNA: TGCAGTGCTCCGACAGGGGGTACTGTCGAGCAGTACTTC. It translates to CSAPTGGTVEQYF.

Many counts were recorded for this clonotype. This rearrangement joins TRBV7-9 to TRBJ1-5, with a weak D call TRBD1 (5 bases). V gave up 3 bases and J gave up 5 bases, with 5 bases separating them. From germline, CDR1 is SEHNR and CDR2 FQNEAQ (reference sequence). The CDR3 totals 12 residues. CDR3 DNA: TGTGCCAGCAGCTTGGGGCATCAGCCCCAGCATTTT. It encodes CASSLGHQPQHF.

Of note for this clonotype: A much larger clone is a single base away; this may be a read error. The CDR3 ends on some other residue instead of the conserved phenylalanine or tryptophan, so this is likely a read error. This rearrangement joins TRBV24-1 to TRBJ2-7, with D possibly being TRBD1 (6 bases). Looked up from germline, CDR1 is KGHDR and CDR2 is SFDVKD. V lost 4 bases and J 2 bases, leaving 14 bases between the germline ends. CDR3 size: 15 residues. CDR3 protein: CATSDRRGPTYEQYS. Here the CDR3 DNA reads TGTGCCACCAGTGACCGCAGGGGACCCACCTACGAGCAGTACTCC.

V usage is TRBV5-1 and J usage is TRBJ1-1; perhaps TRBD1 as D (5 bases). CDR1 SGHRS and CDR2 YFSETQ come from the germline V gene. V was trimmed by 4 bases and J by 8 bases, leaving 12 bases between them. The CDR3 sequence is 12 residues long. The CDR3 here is CASSLGQQEAFF. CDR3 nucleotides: TGCGCCAGCAGCCTCGGACAACAAGAAGCTTTCTTT.

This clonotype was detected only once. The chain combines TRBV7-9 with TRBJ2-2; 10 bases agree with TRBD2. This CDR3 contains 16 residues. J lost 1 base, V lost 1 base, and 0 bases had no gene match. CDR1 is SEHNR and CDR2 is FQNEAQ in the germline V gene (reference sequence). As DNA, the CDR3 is TGTGCCAGCAGCTTAGGGACTAGCGGGAACACCGGGGAGCTGTTTTTT. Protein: CASSLGTSGNTGELFF.

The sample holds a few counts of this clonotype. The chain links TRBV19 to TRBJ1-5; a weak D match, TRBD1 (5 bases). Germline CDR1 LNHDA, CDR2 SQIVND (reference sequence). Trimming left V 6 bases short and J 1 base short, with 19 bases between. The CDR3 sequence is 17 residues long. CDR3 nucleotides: TGTGCCAGTAGGACCCGCGGGGCAGGTTTGAGCAATCAGCCCCAGCATTTT. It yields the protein CASRTRGAGLSNQPQHF.

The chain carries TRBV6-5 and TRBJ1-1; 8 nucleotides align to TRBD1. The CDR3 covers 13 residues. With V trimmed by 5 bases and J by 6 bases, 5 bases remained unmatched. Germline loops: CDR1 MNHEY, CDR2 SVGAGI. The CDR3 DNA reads TGTGCCAGCAGTGCCCGGACAGGGTCTGAAGCTTTCTTT. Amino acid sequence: CASSARTGSEAFF.